The next 32 T cell receptor beta chains were all read from a single sample in a study of OX40 agonist ivuxolimab in advanced cancers. Profiling relied on immunoSEQ multiplex PCR, and the TCRdb table lists in-frame clones only, not all of them. Of about 84,000 clones listed, 89% were seen once; the top ten hold under 0.25%. The sequences come from CD4+ or CD8+ T cells sorted from blood, collected in a trial of the OX40 agonist ivuxolimab. The receptors come from an adult with an advanced solid tumor such as melanoma, head and neck, liver or kidney cancer.

The V gene is TRBV7-3, the J gene TRBJ1-2; a possible D gene is TRBD1 (6 bases). V shed 3 bases and J shed 4 bases, with 9 bases lying between them. The CDR3 consists of 13 residues. In germline, CDR1 is SGHTA, CDR2 FQGTGA. CDR3 amino acids: CASSFDRIYGYTF. CDR3 in DNA: TGTGCCAGCAGCTTCGACAGGATCTATGGCTACACCTTC.

The rearrangement uses TRBV7-8 and TRBJ1-5, with D perhaps matching TRBD1 (6 bases). V shed 1 base and J shed 6 bases, with 16 bases lying between them. Germline V CDR1 and CDR2: SGHVS, FQNEAQ. The CDR3 loop spans 16 amino acids. CDR3 amino acids: CASSLGTAIRGQPQHF. The CDR3, as DNA: TGTGCCAGCAGCTTAGGCACAGCCATCAGGGGTCAGCCCCAGCATTTT.

This chain links TRBV28 with TRBJ2-5; TRBD1 aligns across 9 bases. V dropped 7 bases and J dropped 4; count of bases not matched to a gene: 4. The CDR3 runs to 13 residues. Germline-derived CDR1 and CDR2 are MDHEN and SYDVKM. The CDR3 region has the DNA TGTGCCAGCAAGACAGGGGGGCGAGAGACCCAGTACTTC. Residues: CASKTGGRETQYF.

The gene calls are TRBV13 and TRBJ2-1; unclear D gene. The CDR3 has 15 amino acids. The V end lost 1 base, the J end lost 1 base, and 8 bases lay between the germline ends. CDR1 PRHDT and CDR2 FYEKMQ come from the germline V gene (reference sequence). The CDR3 coding sequence is TGTGCCAGCAGCTTAGTCGGCGAGTCCTACAATGAGCAGTTCTTC. It codes for CASSLVGESYNEQFF.

This clone was recorded only once. The CDR3 reads CASSFTGGSNQPQHF. DNA of the CDR3: TGTGCCAGCAGCTTCACAGGGGGTAGCAATCAGCCCCAGCATTTT. The genes are TRBV5-6 and TRBJ1-5, with TRBD1 matching 8 bases. Looked up from germline, CDR1 is SGHDT and CDR2 is YYEEEE. The CDR3 totals 15 residues. V shed 2 bases, J shed 0 bases, and the junction held 1 base outside the gene matches.

The V call is TRBV7-3, the J call TRBJ2-2; the D call may be TRBD1 or TRBD2 (5 bases each). Trimming removed 3 bases from V and 1 base from J, with 6 bases in between. The CDR3 totals 14 residues. Germline lookup yields CDR1 SGHTA and CDR2 FQGTGA. In DNA, the CDR3 is TGTGCCAGCAGCTTTGGGGGGAACACCGGGGAGCTGTTTTTT. Translated: CASSFGGNTGELFF.

The chain employs TRBV11-2 and TRBJ2-7; no clear D gene. CDR1 SGHAT and CDR2 FQNNGV come from the germline V gene. V dropped 4 bases and J dropped 1 base, with 11 bases sitting between them. The CDR3 totals 14 residues. The CDR3 nucleotides are TGTGCCAGCAGCTCACCTGGAAAGTCCTACGAGCAGTACGTC. It translates to CASSSPGKSYEQYV.

There are a few counts of this clone. CDR3 protein: CASSQRGLGNDEAFF. The CDR3 nucleotides read TGCGCCAGCAGCCAGAGGGGGCTAGGAAACGATGAAGCTTTCTTT. The chain joins TRBV4-3 to TRBJ1-1; 7 bases line up with TRBD1. V was clipped by 3 bases and J by 7 bases; unmatched bases: 11. Germline values: CDR1 LGHNA, CDR2 YSLEER. CDR3 length: 15 amino acids.

The J gene is TRBJ2-5, the V gene TRBV5-6; TRBD2 might be the D (6 bases). Germline V gene sequence: CDR1 SGHDT, CDR2 YYEEEE. V lost 4 bases and J lost 5, with 18 bases in between. The CDR3 sequence is 15 residues long. Here the CDR3 DNA reads TGTGCCAGCAGCCCCCGGTTTTCGGGGGATGAGACCCAGTACTTC. It specifies CASSPRFSGDETQYF.

CDR3 nucleotides: TGTGCCAGCAGCGACCCTGACAGGGGTGGGAGTCAGCCCCAGCATTTT. As protein: CASSDPDRGGSQPQHF. This rearrangement joins TRBV7-9 to TRBJ1-5; 8 nucleotides align to TRBD1. The CDR3 runs to 16 residues. Trimming removed 5 bases from V and 6 bases from J; junction bases left unmatched: 12. CDR1 and CDR2 from the germline V gene are SEHNR and FQNEAQ (reference sequence).

This chain joins TRBV28 and TRBJ2-1; D uncertain. The V end lost 6 bases, the J end lost 8 bases, and 11 bases lay between the germline ends. Germline-derived CDR1 and CDR2 are MDHEN and SYDVKM. This CDR3 spans 12 amino acids. The CDR3 loop reads CASSSLVDEQFF. The CDR3 bases are TGTGCCAGCAGCTCCCTGGTGGATGAGCAGTTCTTC.

As DNA, the CDR3 is TGTGCCAGTTCTAGCCTCCGGGGTTCCCAAGAGACCCAGTACTTC. Its translation is CASSSLRGSQETQYF. This chain uses TRBV11-2 with TRBJ2-5, with D perhaps TRBD2 (5 bases). The CDR3 consists of 15 residues. Looked up from germline, CDR1 is SGHAT and CDR2 is FQNNGV. The germline V and J ends were trimmed by 9 bases and 1 base, with 18 bases remaining between them. Complete variable domain (other parts from reference TRBV11-2 and TRBJ2-5): EAGVAQSPRYKIIEKRQSVAFWCNPISGHATLYWYQQILGQGPKLLIQFQNNGVVDDSQLPKDRFSAERLKGVDSTLKIQPAKLEDSAVYLCASSSLRGSQETQYFGPGTRLLVL.

This CDR3 reads CASSLRTENTEAFF. In nucleotides, the CDR3 is TGCGCCAGCAGCTTGAGGACAGAGAACACTGAAGCTTTCTTT. This chain connects TRBV5-1 to TRBJ1-1; D might be TRBD1 (6 bases). Germline assignment: CDR1 SGHRS and CDR2 YFSETQ. The CDR3 covers 14 residues. V was clipped by 1 base and J by 1 base, with 8 bases between them.

This chain joins TRBV2 and TRBJ1-1; D is possibly TRBD1 (5 bases). With 4 bases removed from V and 10 bases from J, the gap between germline ends came to 16 bases. The CDR3 extends over 13 amino acids. Germline V gives CDR1 SNHLY, CDR2 FYNNEI. CDR3 DNA sequence: TGTGCCAGCAGTGTTTTCGGGGGTCCCTTAGCTTTCTTT. Encoded protein: CASSVFGGPLAFF.

The V call is TRBV6-1, the J call TRBJ2-7; TRBD2 aligns across 11 bases. Unmatched junction bases numbered 5, after V lost 1 base and J lost 6 bases. CDR1 and CDR2 from the germline V gene are MNHNS and SASEGT. This CDR3 has 15 residues. CDR3 nucleotides: TGTGCCAGCAGTGAAGGACTAGCGGGACTCGGCGAGCAGTACTTC. Amino acids: CASSEGLAGLGEQYF.

This clone has only a few counts. The rearrangement joins TRBV9 to TRBJ1-4; TRBD1 is a possible D gene (6 bases). The germline V gene has CDR1 SGDLS and CDR2 YYNGEE. V shed 6 bases and J shed 5 bases, with 11 bases lying between them. The CDR3 runs to 13 residues. Here the CDR3 reads CASNRDENEKLFF. The DNA of the CDR3 is TGTGCCAGCAACAGGGACGAAAATGAAAAACTGTTTTTT.

This clone was seen just once. The V call is TRBV6-5, the J call TRBJ1-2; 9 nucleotides agree with TRBD1. Looked up from germline, CDR1 is MNHEY and CDR2 is SVGAGI. The CDR3 contains 13 residues. V was clipped by 5 bases and J by 4 bases; unmatched bases: 2. The CDR3 reads CASSRDRVYGYTF. In nucleotides, the CDR3 is TGTGCCAGCAGTCGGGACAGGGTCTATGGCTACACCTTC.

This chain uses TRBV6-4 with TRBJ2-1; the D gene could be TRBD1 or TRBD2 (6 bases each). This CDR3 comprises 16 residues. The V and J ends lost 6 bases and 4 bases respectively, with 19 bases between them. The germline V gene encodes CDR1 MRHNA and CDR2 SNTAGT. The CDR3 region is CASSPLGQGRYNEQFF. The CDR3 DNA reads TGTGCCAGCAGCCCCCTTGGGCAGGGGAGGTACAATGAGCAGTTCTTC.

The rearrangement uses TRBV5-6 and TRBJ2-1; no clear D. The CDR3 extends over 13 amino acids. Trimming left V 0 bases short and J 5 bases short, with 6 bases between. Germline values: CDR1 SGHDT, CDR2 YYEEEE. The CDR3 loop reads CASSLGWDNEQFF. CDR3 sequence (DNA): TGTGCCAGCAGCTTGGGCTGGGACAATGAGCAGTTCTTC.

In the case of this clone: One junction end disagrees with the germline gene, perhaps due to a read error. V usage is TRBV7-3 and J usage is TRBJ2-5; 7 nucleotides line up with TRBD1. Germline assignment: CDR1 SGHTA and CDR2 FQGTGA. The CDR3 sequence is 15 residues long. The DNA for the CDR3 is TGTGCCAGCAGCATAACAGGGGAATCCCAAGAGACCCAGTACTTC. It is translated as CASSITGESQETQYF.

This clone showed up just once. The V gene is TRBV2, the J gene TRBJ2-5, with 7 nucleotides matching TRBD2. Germline CDR1 and CDR2: SNHLY and FYNNEI. The CDR3 is made up of 13 amino acids. V lost 6 bases, J lost 5 bases, and 6 bases stayed unmatched. CDR3 residues: CASSAGGGETQYF. CDR3 nucleotide sequence: TGTGCCAGCAGCGCCGGGGGAGGGGAGACCCAGTACTTC.

The chain carries TRBV19 and TRBJ1-2; unclear D gene. V was clipped by 6 bases and J by 3 bases, with 5 bases between them. CDR1 is LNHDA, CDR2 SQIVND, per germline (reference sequence). The CDR3 length is 11 residues. CDR3 protein: CASSLYYGYTF. Here the CDR3 DNA reads TGTGCCAGTAGCTTGTACTATGGCTACACCTTC.

The chain recombines TRBV11-2 with TRBJ1-2; the D is unclear. The germline V and J ends were trimmed by 2 bases and 5 bases, with 9 bases remaining between them. Germline V gene data show CDR1 as SGHAT and CDR2 as FQNNGV. The CDR3 is made up of 13 amino acids. As DNA, the CDR3 is TGTGCCAGCAGCTTAAACGGTCCTTATGGCTACACCTTC. It yields the protein CASSLNGPYGYTF. The complete variable domain, with remaining parts taken from reference TRBV11-2 and TRBJ1-2, reads EAGVAQSPRYKIIEKRQSVAFWCNPISGHATLYWYQQILGQGPKLLIQFQNNGVVDDSQLPKDRFSAERLKGVDSTLKIQPAKLEDSAVYLCASSLNGPYGYTFGSGTRLTVV.

The chain carries TRBV18 and TRBJ2-3; tentatively, D is TRBD1 or TRBD2 (5 bases each). The V gene's germline CDR1 is KGHSH and CDR2 LQKENI. The CDR3 length is 15 residues. Between the trimmed V and J ends, which lost 3 bases and 3 bases, there was a span of 13 bases. The CDR3 bases are TGTGCCAGCTCACCTAATCTCGGGGCTACAGATACGCAGTATTTT. This gives the protein CASSPNLGATDTQYF.

CDR3 residues: CATGPVGRPQHF. CDR3 bases: TGTGCCACCGGCCCCGTGGGGCGGCCCCAGCATTTT. The chain combines TRBV27 with TRBJ1-5; weak D call: TRBD1 (5 bases). The CDR3 is 12 amino acids. Germline-derived CDR1 and CDR2 are MNHEY and SMNVEV (reference sequence). Trimming took 10 bases from V and 9 from J, leaving 16 bases between them.

The chain has TRBV5-8 and TRBJ2-2; the match to TRBD1 covers 7 bases. Germline V lookup: CDR1 SGHTS, CDR2 YDEGEE. This CDR3 region has 15 residues. V gave up 2 bases and J gave up 0 bases; unmatched junction bases: 1. The CDR3 nucleotides are TGTGCCAGCAGCTTAGGGGGCACGAACACCGGGGAGCTGTTTTTT. Protein product: CASSLGGTNTGELFF.

The chain combines TRBV7-6 with TRBJ2-1, with D hard to call. V lost 1 base and J 9 bases, leaving 7 bases between the germline ends. The CDR3 sequence is 12 residues long. CDR1 and CDR2 (germline): SGHVS, FNYEAQ. The CDR3 DNA reads as TGTGCCAGCAGCTTAGACTCACGTGAGCAGTTCTTC. Encoded protein: CASSLDSREQFF.

The rearrangement links TRBV6-5 to TRBJ1-1; the D gene is possibly TRBD1 (5 bases). The CDR3 runs to 14 residues. Germline V gives CDR1 MNHEY, CDR2 SVGAGI. Trimming removed 6 bases at V and 1 base at J, with 12 bases between. The DNA of the CDR3 is TGTGCCAGCAGCATGACAGTCCCGAACACTGAAGCTTTCTTT. Protein product: CASSMTVPNTEAFF.

The rearrangement uses TRBV28 and TRBJ1-1; D not certain. With 3 bases removed from V and 3 bases from J, the gap between germline ends came to 8 bases. CDR1 and CDR2 (germline): MDHEN, SYDVKM. This CDR3 comprises 13 residues. The CDR3 coding sequence is TGTGCCAGCAGTTTGAACAGAGACACTGAAGCTTTCTTT. This translates into CASSLNRDTEAFF.

The gene calls are TRBV5-1 and TRBJ1-5, with D possibly being TRBD1 (6 bases). The CDR3 loop spans 15 amino acids. V was trimmed by 0 bases and J by 7 bases, leaving 14 bases between them. CDR1 is SGHRS and CDR2 is YFSETQ in the germline V gene. This CDR3 is CASSLEGGTRQPQHF. CDR3 nucleotides: TGCGCCAGCAGCTTGGAGGGGGGGACGAGGCAGCCCCAGCATTTT.

The rearrangement links TRBV7-3 to TRBJ2-5; D tentatively fits TRBD1 or TRBD2 (5 bases each). Trimming left V 4 bases short and J 4 bases short, with 10 bases between. Germline V gives CDR1 SGHTA, CDR2 FQGTGA. The CDR3 contains 13 residues. This chain's CDR3 is CASSWAGRETQYF. DNA of the CDR3: TGTGCCAGCAGCTGGGCAGGGAGAGAGACCCAGTACTTC.

This clone occurred a few times. The V and J genes are TRBV28 and TRBJ2-5; 7 bases align to TRBD1. Germline values: CDR1 MDHEN, CDR2 SYDVKM. This CDR3 is 13 amino acids long. The V segment lost 6 bases and the J segment 5 bases; nucleotides outside the gene matches: 6. The CDR3 reads CASSWGTVETQYF. The CDR3 region has the DNA TGTGCCAGCAGCTGGGGGACAGTTGAGACCCAGTACTTC.